The subject of this entry is one TCR beta chain. CDR1 and CDR2 from the germline V gene are MNHEY and SVGEGT. The CDR3 length is 14 residues. Trimming removed 2 bases from V and 7 bases from J, with 12 bases in between. This specimen comes from a study of blood T cell repertoires in COVID-19. Study context: Samples came from the United States, Italy and Spain, spanning acute and convalescent COVID-19. Sample material is recorded as cDNA or gDNA derived from T cells, B-cell-depleted T cells, or PBMCs.

Original handling: The authors estimated nucleated cell counts from reference gene primer amplification. Repertoires were generated with immunoSEQ multiplex PCR, while TCRdb's copy carries only in-frame clones and drops some. V and J calls and clone size come straight from that table; D and trimming were deduced from the DNA. The sample has 200,000 to 250,000 clones, roughly 90% seen once; the top ten hold 6.2%. The TCR originated in a man in his 60s with acute or convalescent COVID-19. The chain couples TRBV6-2 or TRBV6-3 to TRBJ1-5; D is undetermined. Sample: peripheral blood. The CDR3 sequence is CASSYGGPGQPQHF. Here the CDR3 DNA reads TGTGCCAGCAGTTACGGTGGTCCGGGGCAGCCCCAGCATTTT.